The rows below give T cell receptor beta chains drawn from one sample of a study of T cells in Graves' hyperthyroidism and ophthalmopathy. TCRdb processed the multiplex PCR reads anew with MiXCR; each CDR3 protein has one entry. The table shows under 500,000 distinct CDR3 sequences, with more than 13% occurring only once. Sample: blood. The receptors were gathered from a man aged 45 to 65 with Graves' ophthalmopathy. CDR3s leave out the opening cysteine and the closing phenylalanine or tryptophan.

TRBJ2-1 | TRBV6-2/TRBV6-3 | ASRASSGGTYNEQF
TRBJ2-3 | TRBV6-2/TRBV6-3 | ASSWAGETDTQY
TRBJ1-2 | TRBV18 | ASSHTGGADGYT
TRBJ2-4 | TRBV13 | ASSSGLAENIQY
TRBJ2-1 | TRBV30 | AWSVIYSEQF
TRBJ1-2 | TRBV6-1 | ASSPLSRSPNYGYT
TRBJ2-1 | TRBV28 | ASRTVRTSGSYNEQF
TRBJ1-4 | TRBV20-1 | SAVQKTDEKLF
TRBJ2-7 | TRBV20-1 | SARTGTGSHEQY
TRBJ2-7 | TRBV29-1 | SVDSGRGYEQY
TRBJ2-7 | TRBV20-1 | SARGTSGRTYEQY
TRBJ1-2 | TRBV19 | ASSFKTGIYGYT
TRBJ2-2 | TRBV7-9 | ASRHGQKSTGELF
TRBJ2-1 | TRBV28 | ASNQDSYNEQF
TRBJ2-1 | TRBV27 | ASSFLGTASYNEQF
TRBJ2-3 | TRBV5-1 | ASSLKVDTDTQY
TRBJ2-5 | TRBV6-2/TRBV6-3 | ASRQGLVETQY
TRBJ1-5 | TRBV28 | ASSYPQVRRNQPQH
TRBJ2-3 | TRBV18 | ASSPPRSQDTGTDTQY
TRBJ2-1 | TRBV3-1 | ASSQDRGGRSYNEQF
TRBJ2-3 | TRBV7-9 | ASSLERAIDTRY
TRBJ2-1 | TRBV11-3 | ASSLVSGHEQF
TRBJ2-7 | TRBV28 | ASTWTGNYEQY
TRBJ1-1 | TRBV29-1 | SVEDPRGTEAF
TRBJ1-1 | TRBV5-1 | ASSLVSGASTEAF
TRBJ2-3 | TRBV19 | ASSATGALTDTQY
TRBJ1-4 | TRBV9 | ASSPRRGTNEKLF
TRBJ1-4 | TRBV5-1 | ASSDGGGEKLF
TRBJ1-4 | TRBV19 | ASNGRTGGTKTNEKLF
TRBJ2-6 | TRBV11-2 | ASSSLRDPGPRSSGANVLT
TRBJ2-7 | TRBV6-1 | ASRDAPIRGIYEQY
TRBJ2-1 | TRBV4-2 | ASSPPRGVNEQF
TRBJ2-1 | TRBV6-2/TRBV6-3 | ASSPGTSGRSTYNEQF
TRBJ2-1 | TRBV24-1 | ATSDLGTGQSYEQF
. | TRBV19 | ASSIGGQNYEQF
TRBJ2-7 | TRBV3-1 | ASSQDRSSYEQY
TRBJ2-2 | TRBV10-3 | AIGAGANTGELF
TRBJ2-7 | TRBV28 | ASTLGPYEWY
TRBJ2-5 | TRBV28 | ASSLWGRQGKETQY
TRBJ1-1 | TRBV2 | ASASGAEAF
TRBJ2-7 | TRBV28 | ASSSPGTANYEQY
TRBJ2-7 | TRBV20-1 | SARSGLAGPSEQY
TRBJ2-1 | TRBV3-1 | ASSQDRGYNEQF
TRBJ2-1 | TRBV5-1 | ASTLAGGVNEQF
TRBJ2-3 | TRBV5-1 | ASSAGVVKTDTQY
TRBJ2-2 | TRBV29-1 | SVGLLGSVGELF
TRBJ2-7 | TRBV5-1 | ASSLAPTYEQY
TRBJ2-5 | TRBV5-8 | ASSQGLAGVEQETQY
TRBJ1-5 | TRBV5-1 | ASSLGPTSSNQPQH
TRBJ1-4 | TRBV29-1 | SVEEGGLASKLF
TRBJ2-3 | TRBV20-1 | SARDEERLTDTQY
TRBJ1-5 | TRBV3-1 | ASSPGLQSNQPQH
TRBJ1-5 | TRBV30 | AWSAPLRNQPQH
TRBJ2-7 | TRBV19 | ASSGQIQGASSYEQY
TRBJ2-3 | TRBV11-2 | ASSLDPDRAITDTQY
TRBJ2-7 | TRBV11-2 | ASSSNSGLAGGGSSYEQY